This is a list of T cell receptor beta chains from one sample in a study of early T cells in non-severe SARS-CoV-2 infection. TCRdb re-derived calls from the 5' RACE reads in MiXCR, one entry per CDR3 protein. The repertoire holds more than 90,000 distinct CDR3 sequences, roughly 13% seen once, with 2% to 2.5% in the top ten. Material for sequencing was whole blood. These TCRs come from an adult who was a healthcare worker with PCR-confirmed SARS-CoV-2 infection or an uninfected control (not recorded which). CDR3s include the opening cysteine and the closing phenylalanine or tryptophan. The order of the fields is J gene, D gene, CDR3 length, clone size, V gene, CDR3 DNA, CDR3 protein. The D gene is left open where the match is weak. Size tells how often a clone was seen (once, few, many) or the class of an expanded clone, and some rows leave it out.

J gene: TRBJ2-2
D gene: TRBD2
CDR3 length: 15
clone size: few
V gene: TRBV6-5
CDR3 DNA: TGTGCCAGCAGTACTAGCGGGGGGGCTAGCGGGGAGCTGTTTTTT
CDR3 protein: CASSTSGGASGELFF

J gene: TRBJ2-5
D gene: NA
CDR3 length: 14
clone size: many
V gene: TRBV14
CDR3 DNA: TGTGCCAGCAGCCAAGGAGGGGAACGGGGCACCCAGTACTTC
CDR3 protein: CASSQGGERGTQYF

J gene: TRBJ1-1
D gene: NA
CDR3 length: 14
clone size: many
V gene: TRBV5-1
CDR3 DNA: TGCGCCAGCAGCCCCGGGGGGTATGACACTGAAGCTTTCTTT
CDR3 protein: CASSPGGYDTEAFF

J gene: TRBJ1-4
D gene: NA
CDR3 length: 14
clone size: few
V gene: TRBV5-1
CDR3 DNA: TGCGCCAGCAGCGAAGTCAGCCGTAATGAAAAACTGTTTTTT
CDR3 protein: CASSEVSRNEKLFF

J gene: TRBJ1-2
D gene: NA
CDR3 length: 14
clone size: NA
V gene: TRBV7-2
CDR3 DNA: TGTGCCAGCAGCTCCATGACGCCCAGAGAGAGCTACACCTTC
CDR3 protein: CASSSMTPRESYTF

J gene: TRBJ1-1
D gene: NA
CDR3 length: 12
clone size: many
V gene: TRBV6-2/TRBV6-3
CDR3 DNA: TGTGCCAGCAGTTCATGGGACACTGAAGCTTTCTTT
CDR3 protein: CASSSWDTEAFF

J gene: TRBJ2-2
D gene: NA
CDR3 length: 17
clone size: few
V gene: TRBV24-1
CDR3 DNA: TGTGCCACCAGTGATCCGGACCCCGGGACCGCCACCGGGGAGCTGTTTTTT
CDR3 protein: CATSDPDPGTATGELFF

J gene: TRBJ2-1
D gene: TRBD2
CDR3 length: 19
clone size: few
V gene: TRBV4-1
CDR3 DNA: TGCGCCAGCAGCCAATCTAGCGGGGGGACCTATAGCTCCTACAATGAGCAGTTCTTC
CDR3 protein: CASSQSSGGTYSSYNEQFF

J gene: TRBJ1-5
D gene: TRBD1
CDR3 length: 15
clone size: NA
V gene: TRBV12-3/TRBV12-4
CDR3 DNA: TGTGCCAGCATCGAAGGGGTAAAGGGGGCTCAGCCCCAGCATTTT
CDR3 protein: CASIEGVKGAQPQHF

J gene: TRBJ2-7
D gene: TRBD1
CDR3 length: 13
clone size: few
V gene: TRBV19
CDR3 DNA: TGTGCCAGTAGTCGGGACAGATCGAACGAGCAGTACTTC
CDR3 protein: CASSRDRSNEQYF

J gene: TRBJ2-3
D gene: NA
CDR3 length: 12
clone size: few
V gene: TRBV20-1
CDR3 DNA: TGCAGTGCTAGGGTTAGCACAGATACGCAGTATTTT
CDR3 protein: CSARVSTDTQYF

J gene: TRBJ2-7
D gene: NA
CDR3 length: 13
clone size: few
V gene: TRBV28
CDR3 DNA: TGTGCCAGCAGTTCCCTGCAAGCCTACGAGCAGTACTTC
CDR3 protein: CASSSLQAYEQYF

J gene: TRBJ2-7
D gene: NA
CDR3 length: 12
clone size: NA
V gene: TRBV29-1
CDR3 DNA: TGCAGCGTTGAAGATCGGGACTACGAGCAGTACTTC
CDR3 protein: CSVEDRDYEQYF

J gene: TRBJ1-2
D gene: NA
CDR3 length: 13
clone size: NA
V gene: TRBV18
CDR3 DNA: TGTGCCAGCTCAGAGCAGGGGTTGGTTGGCTACACCTTC
CDR3 protein: CASSEQGLVGYTF

J gene: TRBJ1-1
D gene: NA
CDR3 length: 14
clone size: NA
V gene: TRBV9
CDR3 DNA: TGTGCCAGCAGCGTAGGGCGGCTGAACACTGAAGCTTTCTTT
CDR3 protein: CASSVGRLNTEAFF

J gene: TRBJ1-5
D gene: NA
CDR3 length: 13
clone size: many
V gene: TRBV18
CDR3 DNA: TGTGCCAGCTCAGGCCAGGATAATCAGCCCCAGCATTTT
CDR3 protein: CASSGQDNQPQHF

J gene: TRBJ1-5
D gene: NA
CDR3 length: 13
clone size: many
V gene: TRBV29-1
CDR3 DNA: TGCAGCGGCGCCTTGGAATTTGGGCAGCCCCAGCATTTT
CDR3 protein: CSGALEFGQPQHF

J gene: TRBJ2-7
D gene: NA
CDR3 length: 14
clone size: NA
V gene: TRBV5-6
CDR3 DNA: TGTGCCAGCAGCTTGGGGGGGAATCTCTACGAGCAGTACTTC
CDR3 protein: CASSLGGNLYEQYF

J gene: TRBJ1-2
D gene: NA
CDR3 length: 11
clone size: few
V gene: TRBV7-2
CDR3 DNA: TGTGCCAGCAGTACAGTCTATGGCTACACCTTC
CDR3 protein: CASSTVYGYTF

J gene: TRBJ2-3
D gene: TRBD1
CDR3 length: 15
clone size: many
V gene: TRBV20-1
CDR3 DNA: TGCAGTGCTAGAGACCGACAGGGAGTTTCAGATACGCAGTATTTT
CDR3 protein: CSARDRQGVSDTQYF

J gene: TRBJ2-3
D gene: NA
CDR3 length: 15
clone size: many
V gene: TRBV7-6
CDR3 DNA: TGTGCCAGCAGCTCGATTAGGAACTACACAGATACGCAGTATTTT
CDR3 protein: CASSSIRNYTDTQYF

J gene: TRBJ2-5
D gene: NA
CDR3 length: 16
clone size: few
V gene: TRBV7-8
CDR3 DNA: TGTGCCAGCAGCCCCCGCCCGGGGGGACAGCAAGAGACCCAGTACTTC
CDR3 protein: CASSPRPGGQQETQYF

J gene: TRBJ1-3
D gene: TRBD1
CDR3 length: 15
clone size: few
V gene: TRBV12-3/TRBV12-4
CDR3 DNA: TGTGCCAGCAGACGACAGGGTCTAATGGGAAACACCATATATTTT
CDR3 protein: CASRRQGLMGNTIYF

J gene: TRBJ1-5
D gene: TRBD1
CDR3 length: 13
clone size: many
V gene: TRBV6-5
CDR3 DNA: TGTGCCAAAAGGACAGGGGCTTGGCAGCCCCAGCATTTT
CDR3 protein: CAKRTGAWQPQHF

J gene: TRBJ2-2
D gene: TRBD2
CDR3 length: 16
clone size: many
V gene: TRBV11-2
CDR3 DNA: TGTGCCAGCAGCCCCCGGGGGGGACCGAACACCGGGGAGCTGTTTTTT
CDR3 protein: CASSPRGGPNTGELFF

J gene: TRBJ2-3
D gene: NA
CDR3 length: 15
clone size: many
V gene: TRBV3-1
CDR3 DNA: TGTGCCAGCAGCAATGGCGGCAGGACCACAGATACGCAGTATTTT
CDR3 protein: CASSNGGRTTDTQYF

J gene: TRBJ2-1
D gene: NA
CDR3 length: 15
clone size: few
V gene: TRBV7-2
CDR3 DNA: TGTGCCAGCAGCTTATGGCGGGGGCCGAGCGATGAGCAGTTCTTC
CDR3 protein: CASSLWRGPSDEQFF

J gene: TRBJ2-3
D gene: TRBD2
CDR3 length: 16
clone size: NA
V gene: TRBV6-2/TRBV6-3
CDR3 DNA: TGTGCCAGCAGCATTACTAGCGGGGGGACCACAGATACGCAGTATTTT
CDR3 protein: CASSITSGGTTDTQYF

J gene: TRBJ2-3
D gene: TRBD2
CDR3 length: 15
clone size: many
V gene: TRBV29-1
CDR3 DNA: TGCAGCGTAACGGGACTAGCGGGGGGAGGTGATACGCAGTATTTT
CDR3 protein: CSVTGLAGGGDTQYF

J gene: TRBJ2-7
D gene: TRBD1
CDR3 length: 15
clone size: NA
V gene: TRBV6-2/TRBV6-3
CDR3 DNA: TGTGCCAGCAGAACACCGGGACAGGGTACCTACGAGCAGTACTTC
CDR3 protein: CASRTPGQGTYEQYF

J gene: TRBJ2-7
D gene: TRBD2
CDR3 length: 15
clone size: NA
V gene: TRBV11-2
CDR3 DNA: TGTGCCAGCAACCTGGGGGGTAGCGGGGCTTACGAGCAGTACTTC
CDR3 protein: CASNLGGSGAYEQYF

J gene: TRBJ2-5
D gene: NA
CDR3 length: 14
clone size: few
V gene: TRBV5-1
CDR3 DNA: TGCGCCAGCAGCTTGACGGCAGGGTCAGAGACCCAGTACTTC
CDR3 protein: CASSLTAGSETQYF

J gene: TRBJ1-2
D gene: NA
CDR3 length: 15
clone size: NA
V gene: TRBV5-4
CDR3 DNA: TGTGCCGGCAGCTTAGCTCTAGGGCAGGTCTATGGCTACACCTTC
CDR3 protein: CAGSLALGQVYGYTF

J gene: TRBJ2-3
D gene: TRBD2
CDR3 length: 13
clone size: NA
V gene: TRBV10-3
CDR3 DNA: TGTGCCATCGGCAGCGGGGACACAGATACGCAGTATTTT
CDR3 protein: CAIGSGDTDTQYF

J gene: TRBJ1-5
D gene: NA
CDR3 length: 14
clone size: NA
V gene: TRBV9
CDR3 DNA: TGTGCCAGCAGCGTAGAGGAGGGGGTTCAGCCCCAGCATTTT
CDR3 protein: CASSVEEGVQPQHF

J gene: TRBJ2-7
D gene: NA
CDR3 length: 13
clone size: many
V gene: TRBV5-1
CDR3 DNA: TGCGCCAGCAGCCCTATAAGCTCCTACGAGCAGTACTTC
CDR3 protein: CASSPISSYEQYF

J gene: TRBJ1-5
D gene: NA
CDR3 length: 14
clone size: few
V gene: TRBV7-8
CDR3 DNA: TGTGCCAGCAGCTTAGGTGGTAGGGATCAGCCCCAGCATTTT
CDR3 protein: CASSLGGRDQPQHF

J gene: TRBJ1-2
D gene: TRBD1
CDR3 length: 17
clone size: many
V gene: TRBV5-5
CDR3 DNA: TGTGCCAGCAGCTTGTCAGGGGGTAGCCTTCTATACTATGGCTACACCTTC
CDR3 protein: CASSLSGGSLLYYGYTF

J gene: TRBJ1-5
D gene: NA
CDR3 length: 14
clone size: few
V gene: TRBV7-9
CDR3 DNA: TGTGCCAGCAGCCTAGGGGGGGACAATCAGCCCCAGCATTTT
CDR3 protein: CASSLGGDNQPQHF

J gene: TRBJ2-5
D gene: TRBD2
CDR3 length: 16
clone size: many
V gene: TRBV28
CDR3 DNA: TGTGCCAGCAGTTTAGGCGAGGGACTAGCTGAAGAGACCCAGTACTTC
CDR3 protein: CASSLGEGLAEETQYF

J gene: TRBJ1-1
D gene: TRBD1
CDR3 length: 15
clone size: many
V gene: TRBV6-1
CDR3 DNA: TGTGCCAGCAGACAGAGGGGGCGCGTGAACACTGAAGCTTTCTTT
CDR3 protein: CASRQRGRVNTEAFF

J gene: TRBJ1-1
D gene: TRBD1
CDR3 length: 14
clone size: many
V gene: TRBV10-3
CDR3 DNA: TGTGCCATCAGCAACAACAGGGGTGGCACTGAAGCTTTCTTT
CDR3 protein: CAISNNRGGTEAFF

J gene: TRBJ2-3
D gene: NA
CDR3 length: 11
clone size: NA
V gene: TRBV7-2
CDR3 DNA: TGTGCCAGCAGCGTACAGGGTACGCAGTATTTT
CDR3 protein: CASSVQGTQYF

J gene: TRBJ2-1
D gene: TRBD2
CDR3 length: 16
clone size: many
V gene: TRBV10-2
CDR3 DNA: TGCGCCAGCAGCCGGACTAGCGGGGGGGCCATGGATGAGCAGTTCTTC
CDR3 protein: CASSRTSGGAMDEQFF

J gene: TRBJ2-1
D gene: TRBD2
CDR3 length: 16
clone size: few
V gene: TRBV18
CDR3 DNA: TGTGCCAGCTCACCCAACCTAGCGGGGGGATACAATGAGCAGTTCTTC
CDR3 protein: CASSPNLAGGYNEQFF

J gene: TRBJ1-1
D gene: NA
CDR3 length: 13
clone size: NA
V gene: TRBV18
CDR3 DNA: TGTGCCAGCTCACCTCCCGGAAGGGGGGAAGCTTTCTTT
CDR3 protein: CASSPPGRGEAFF